This is a list of T cell receptor beta chains from one sample in a study of cytomegalovirus exposure and HLA in healthy donors. Sequencing used immunoSEQ multiplex PCR; TCRdb keeps in-frame clones, though not all of them. The table has 100,000 to 150,000 clones, around 78% seen once. The specimen was PBMCs. The receptors come from a woman aged 50 to 60 in good health and CMV-seronegative. Both conserved end residues are part of each CDR3. D genes are given only for firm matches. Size is stated for part of the rows, as once, few or many counts, or as a class when the clone is expanded.

V gene: TRBV5-4
D gene: .
clone size: .
J gene: TRBJ1-2
CDR3 protein: CASSLFQGGYGYTF
CDR3 DNA: TGTGCCAGCAGCTTATTCCAGGGAGGCTATGGCTACACCTTC

V gene: TRBV7-8
D gene: TRBD2
clone size: .
J gene: TRBJ2-1
CDR3 protein: CASSFWTSVDNEQFF
CDR3 DNA: TGTGCCAGCAGCTTCTGGACTAGCGTAGACAATGAGCAGTTCTTC

V gene: TRBV12-2
D gene: .
clone size: .
J gene: TRBJ1-2
CDR3 protein: CASRLEGGGYGYTF
CDR3 DNA: TGTGCAAGTCGCTTAGAGGGGGGGGGCTATGGCTACACCTTC

V gene: TRBV27
D gene: .
clone size: few
J gene: TRBJ1-2
CDR3 protein: CASSWGQGALGYGYPF
CDR3 DNA: .

V gene: TRBV7-9
D gene: .
clone size: once
J gene: TRBJ2-2
CDR3 protein: CASSLAGEKNTGELFF
CDR3 DNA: TGTGCCAGCAGCTTAGCGGGCGAGAAGAACACCGGGGAGCTGTTTTTT

V gene: TRBV9
D gene: .
clone size: .
J gene: TRBJ1-1
CDR3 protein: CASTPSLNLAAEAFF
CDR3 DNA: TGTGCCAGCACCCCAAGTTTGAATTTGGCGGCAGAAGCTTTCTTT

V gene: TRBV4-2
D gene: .
clone size: .
J gene: TRBJ2-7
CDR3 protein: CASSQGDRTYEQYF
CDR3 DNA: TGTGCCAGCAGCCAAGGTGACAGAACCTACGAGCAGTACTTC

V gene: TRBV19
D gene: .
clone size: .
J gene: TRBJ1-5
CDR3 protein: CASSIVIAGFNSNQPQHF
CDR3 DNA: TGTGCCAGTAGTATAGTTATAGCGGGATTCAATAGCAATCAGCCCCAGCATTTT

V gene: TRBV7-3
D gene: TRBD2
clone size: .
J gene: TRBJ2-1
CDR3 protein: CASSPSGRANNEQFF
CDR3 DNA: TGTGCCAGCAGCCCTAGCGGGAGGGCCAACAATGAGCAGTTCTTC

V gene: TRBV7-2
D gene: TRBD2
clone size: .
J gene: TRBJ2-5
CDR3 protein: CASSSRLAEQETQYF
CDR3 DNA: TGTGCCAGCAGCTCCCGACTAGCGGAACAAGAGACCCAGTACTTC

V gene: TRBV7-9
D gene: TRBD2
clone size: few
J gene: TRBJ2-3
CDR3 protein: CASSLTSGSTDTQYF
CDR3 DNA: TGTGCCAGCAGCCTGACTAGCGGAAGCACAGATACGCAGTATTTT

V gene: TRBV7-2
D gene: TRBD1
clone size: .
J gene: TRBJ2-7
CDR3 protein: CASSANRGPYEQYF
CDR3 DNA: TGTGCCAGCAGCGCAAACAGGGGACCCTACGAGCAGTACTTC

V gene: TRBV19
D gene: TRBD1
clone size: .
J gene: TRBJ2-1
CDR3 protein: CASSTGQGSYNEQFF
CDR3 DNA: TGTGCCAGTAGTACGGGACAGGGATCCTACAATGAGCAGTTCTTC

V gene: TRBV9
D gene: TRBD1
clone size: .
J gene: TRBJ1-2
CDR3 protein: CASSVGSGTGWINYGYTF
CDR3 DNA: TGTGCCAGCAGCGTAGGATCCGGGACAGGGTGGATTAACTATGGCTACACCTTC

V gene: TRBV16
D gene: .
clone size: .
J gene: TRBJ2-5
CDR3 protein: CASSTAGQQETQYF
CDR3 DNA: TGTGCCAGCAGCACGGCGGGACAGCAAGAGACCCAGTACTTC

V gene: TRBV27
D gene: .
clone size: .
J gene: TRBJ2-7
CDR3 protein: CASSLLQGMSAYEQYF
CDR3 DNA: TGTGCCAGCAGTTTGCTCCAGGGTATGTCCGCCTACGAGCAGTACTTC

V gene: TRBV11-2
D gene: TRBD2
clone size: .
J gene: TRBJ2-5
CDR3 protein: CASSLGVTGSSGGEYF
CDR3 DNA: TGTGCCAGCAGCTTAGGAGTCACAGGATCCTCGGGGGGGGAGTACTTC

V gene: TRBV7-9
D gene: .
clone size: .
J gene: TRBJ1-1
CDR3 protein: CASSPRTGVMNTEAFF
CDR3 DNA: TGTGCCAGCAGCCCAAGAACGGGGGTTATGAACACTGAAGCTTTCTTT

V gene: TRBV28
D gene: TRBD1
clone size: .
J gene: TRBJ1-4
CDR3 protein: CASSFSIRTGERPNEKLFF
CDR3 DNA: TGTGCCAGCAGTTTTAGTATAAGGACAGGGGAGAGGCCTAATGAAAAACTGTTTTTT

V gene: TRBV7-7
D gene: .
clone size: few
J gene: TRBJ2-5
CDR3 protein: CATKESAFQETQYF
CDR3 DNA: TGTGCTACCAAAGAGTCCGCGTTCCAAGAGACCCAGTACTTC

V gene: TRBV7-9
D gene: TRBD1
clone size: few
J gene: TRBJ1-2
CDR3 protein: CASSLAGQNYGYTF
CDR3 DNA: TGTGCCAGCAGCTTAGCGGGACAGAACTATGGCTACACCTTC

V gene: TRBV19
D gene: .
clone size: .
J gene: TRBJ1-2
CDR3 protein: CATLANRGGHGYGYTF
CDR3 DNA: TGTGCCACCTTAGCTAACAGAGGGGGTCATGGCTATGGCTACACCTTC

V gene: TRBV7-2
D gene: .
clone size: once
J gene: TRBJ2-5
CDR3 protein: CASSMTSNWETQYF
CDR3 DNA: TGTGCCAGCAGCATGACTAGTAACTGGGAGACCCAGTACTTC

V gene: TRBV28
D gene: .
clone size: .
J gene: TRBJ2-7
CDR3 protein: CASSAVQGGDQRGTYEQYF
CDR3 DNA: TGTGCCAGCAGCGCCGTTCAAGGGGGGGACCAGCGGGGTACCTACGAGCAGTACTTC

V gene: TRBV5-1
D gene: .
clone size: .
J gene: TRBJ1-3
CDR3 protein: CASSWTGQNSGNTIYF
CDR3 DNA: TGCGCCAGCAGCTGGACGGGACAAAACTCTGGAAACACCATATATTTT

V gene: TRBV4-3
D gene: TRBD2
clone size: few
J gene: TRBJ2-1
CDR3 protein: CASSQAGLAGTEQFF
CDR3 DNA: TGCGCCAGCAGCCAAGCAGGGCTAGCGGGAACTGAGCAGTTCTTC

V gene: TRBV11-2
D gene: .
clone size: .
J gene: TRBJ1-1
CDR3 protein: CASSFQGGAEAFF
CDR3 DNA: TGTGCCAGCAGCTTTCAGGGAGGCGCTGAAGCTTTCTTT

V gene: TRBV6-5
D gene: .
clone size: .
J gene: TRBJ2-5
CDR3 protein: CASSPSQGPETQYF
CDR3 DNA: TGTGCCAGCAGTCCATCCCAGGGTCCGGAGACCCAGTACTTC

V gene: TRBV7-3
D gene: TRBD2
clone size: .
J gene: TRBJ2-1
CDR3 protein: CASSSPGLYNEQFF
CDR3 DNA: TGTGCCAGCAGCTCACCGGGACTATACAATGAGCAGTTCTTC

V gene: TRBV11-1
D gene: TRBD2
clone size: .
J gene: TRBJ2-7
CDR3 protein: CASSTLAGVTGEQYF
CDR3 DNA: TGTGCCAGCAGCACCCTAGCGGGAGTAACGGGCGAGCAGTACTTC

V gene: TRBV3-2
D gene: .
clone size: .
J gene: TRBJ1-4
CDR3 protein: CACREKLFF
CDR3 DNA: TGTGCCTGTCGGGAAAAACTGTTTTTT

V gene: TRBV6-1
D gene: TRBD1
clone size: .
J gene: TRBJ1-1
CDR3 protein: CASRGTERGWAEAFF
CDR3 DNA: TGTGCCTCCCGCGGGACAGAGAGGGGTTGGGCTGAAGCTTTCTTT

V gene: TRBV5-1
D gene: TRBD2
clone size: .
J gene: TRBJ2-1
CDR3 protein: CASSLEVAGGPGALKGPYNEQFF
CDR3 DNA: TGCGCCAGCAGCTTGGAGGTAGCGGGAGGGCCCGGGGCGTTAAAAGGGCCCTACAATGAGCAGTTCTTC

V gene: TRBV27
D gene: .
clone size: .
J gene: TRBJ1-1
CDR3 protein: CASSSTILPWRNTEAFF
CDR3 DNA: TGTGCCAGCAGTTCCACTATCCTTCCCTGGAGAAACACTGAAGCTTTCTTT

V gene: TRBV2
D gene: TRBD2
clone size: .
J gene: TRBJ2-1
CDR3 protein: CASSGYASGGGNEQFF
CDR3 DNA: TGTGCCAGCAGTGGATACGCTAGCGGGGGAGGCAATGAGCAGTTCTTC

V gene: TRBV7-8
D gene: .
clone size: .
J gene: TRBJ1-2
CDR3 protein: CASSFGRGNYGYTF
CDR3 DNA: TGTGCCAGCAGCTTCGGTAGGGGTAACTATGGCTACACCTTC

V gene: TRBV4-3
D gene: TRBD1
clone size: .
J gene: TRBJ2-7
CDR3 protein: CASSQGTGLYEQYF
CDR3 DNA: TGCGCCAGCAGCCAAGGGACAGGATTGTACGAGCAGTACTTC

V gene: TRBV7-2
D gene: .
clone size: .
J gene: TRBJ1-1
CDR3 protein: CASSLSGSGLGTEAFF
CDR3 DNA: TGTGCCAGCAGCTTATCTGGTTCTGGGCTTGGCACTGAAGCTTTCTTT

V gene: TRBV15
D gene: .
clone size: .
J gene: TRBJ1-2
CDR3 protein: CATSRESGNGYTF
CDR3 DNA: TGTGCCACCAGCAGAGAGTCCGGGAATGGCTACACCTTC

V gene: TRBV2
D gene: .
clone size: .
J gene: TRBJ2-3
CDR3 protein: CASNLATDTQYF
CDR3 DNA: TGTGCCAGCAATTTAGCTACAGATACGCAGTATTTT

V gene: TRBV5-8
D gene: TRBD2
clone size: .
J gene: TRBJ2-1
CDR3 protein: CASSFTTGLAVNEQFF
CDR3 DNA: TGTGCCAGCAGCTTTACTACGGGACTAGCGGTTAATGAGCAGTTCTTC

V gene: TRBV19
D gene: .
clone size: .
J gene: TRBJ2-5
CDR3 protein: CASSIGSRLQETQYF
CDR3 DNA: TGTGCCAGTAGTATAGGGTCCAGGCTACAAGAGACCCAGTACTTC

V gene: TRBV21-1
D gene: .
clone size: .
J gene: TRBJ1-1
CDR3 protein: CASSKALTGDTEAFF
CDR3 DNA: TGTGCCAGCAGCAAAGCACTGACAGGGGACACTGAAGCTTTCTTT

V gene: TRBV4-3
D gene: TRBD1
clone size: .
J gene: TRBJ1-5
CDR3 protein: CASSQDRDRVRPQHF
CDR3 DNA: TGCGCCAGCAGCCAAGATAGGGACAGGGTTCGGCCCCAGCATTTT

V gene: TRBV5-1
D gene: TRBD1
clone size: .
J gene: TRBJ1-5
CDR3 protein: CASSLSGGSSQPQHF
CDR3 DNA: TGCGCCAGCAGCTTGTCAGGGGGAAGCAGTCAGCCCCAGCATTTT

V gene: TRBV15
D gene: .
clone size: .
J gene: TRBJ1-5
CDR3 protein: CATSRDRFNQPQHF
CDR3 DNA: TGTGCCACCAGCAGAGATAGATTCAATCAGCCCCAGCATTTT

V gene: TRBV7-6
D gene: TRBD2
clone size: .
J gene: TRBJ2-5
CDR3 protein: CASSSRTSDIPAGETQYF
CDR3 DNA: TGTGCCAGCAGCTCCCGGACTAGCGATATACCCGCGGGAGAGACCCAGTACTTC

V gene: TRBV6-5
D gene: .
clone size: once
J gene: TRBJ2-7
CDR3 protein: CASRGAQAAYEQYF
CDR3 DNA: TGTGCCAGCAGAGGTGCGCAGGCCGCCTACGAGCAGTACTTC